The 20 T cell receptor beta chains below come from one sample, sequenced in a study of cytomegalovirus exposure and HLA in healthy donors. Vbeta (60) and Jbeta (13) primers were used in the PCR. The protocol was immunoSEQ multiplex PCR, while the TCRdb copy is restricted to in-frame clones and leaves out a portion. The sample gives around 130,000 clones, almost 85% of which show up once; 2.7% is in the top ten. The sample taken for sequencing was PBMCs. The origin of the receptors is a boy aged 2 to 10 in good health and CMV-seronegative.

The V and J genes are TRBV29-1 and TRBJ1-1; D might be TRBD1 (6 bases). Germline CDR1 SQVTM, CDR2 ANQGSEA. CDR3 length: 13 residues. V lost 6 bases and J lost 0, with 11 bases in between. The chain's CDR3 is CSVGGQMNTEAFF. CDR3 sequence (DNA): TGCAGCGTCGGGGGGCAAATGAACACTGAAGCTTTCTTT.

The CDR3 DNA reads as TGTGCCAGCAGCTTTAAGACAGGAATAAACACTGAAGCTTTCTTT. The encoded protein is CASSFKTGINTEAFF. The J gene is TRBJ1-1, the V gene TRBV7-9; D possibly corresponds to TRBD1 (6 bases). Germline V lookup: CDR1 SEHNR, CDR2 FQNEAQ (reference sequence). The CDR3 has 15 residues. V lost 3 bases, J lost 2 bases, and 13 bases lay in between.

This chain connects TRBV27 to TRBJ1-5; D not certain. Germline lookup yields CDR1 MNHEY and CDR2 SMNVEV (reference sequence). The CDR3 is made up of 12 amino acids. Trimming stripped 3 bases from V and 6 bases from J, with 6 bases between. Here the CDR3 reads CASSFIGQPQHF. The CDR3 DNA is TGTGCCAGCAGTTTCATCGGTCAGCCCCAGCATTTT.

The chain employs TRBV15 and TRBJ2-3, with TRBD1 as a possible D gene (6 bases). Germline V lookup: CDR1 LNHNV, CDR2 YYDKDF (reference sequence). Trimming took 0 bases from V and 2 from J, leaving 9 bases between them. This CDR3 has 15 amino acids. As DNA, the CDR3 is TGTGCCACCAGCAGAGATCAGGGGAACACAGATACGCAGTATTTT. Amino acid sequence: CATSRDQGNTDTQYF.

As regards this clone: One junction end does not reproduce the germline sequence, and a read error may be involved. This chain joins TRBV5-6 and TRBJ2-2, with D perhaps matching TRBD2 (5 bases). The CDR3 has 13 residues. Germline V gives CDR1 SGHDT, CDR2 YYEEEE. As DNA, the CDR3 is TGTGCCAGCAGCTTGCGGAGGCACCGGGGAGCTGTTTTT. As protein: CASSLRRHRGAVF.

The chain carries TRBV4-1 and TRBJ2-2, with 7 bases lining up with TRBD1. After removal of 3 bases from V and 3 bases from J, the junction contained 4 bases not matched to a gene. Germline V gives CDR1 MGHRA, CDR2 YSYEKL. This CDR3 contains 15 residues. As DNA, the CDR3 is TGCGCCAGCAGCCAGACCGGGACAGACACCGGGGAGCTGTTTTTT. Translated, it gives CASSQTGTDTGELFF.

CDR3 amino acids: CASSATGPSSNQPQHF. CDR3 nucleotides: TGTGCCAGCAGCGCTACAGGACCCAGTAGTAATCAGCCCCAGCATTTT. The J gene is TRBJ1-5, the V gene TRBV7-2; possibly TRBD1 for D (5 bases). The germline CDR1 and CDR2 sequences are SGHTA and FQGNSA. The length of the CDR3 is 16 residues. Between the trimmed V and J ends, which lost 5 bases and 4 bases, there was a span of 18 bases.

This clone was seen a single time. The V and J genes are TRBV5-4 and TRBJ2-7, with a weak D call TRBD2 (6 bases). The CDR3 consists of 16 residues. V was pared by 0 bases and J by 4 bases, with 17 bases between. Germline loops: CDR1 SGHNT, CDR2 YYREEE (reference sequence). The CDR3 sequence is CASSLAGRAGRYEQYV. The CDR3 DNA follows: TGTGCCAGCAGCTTGGCCGGTCGGGCGGGAAGATACGAGCAGTACGTC.

The chain recombines TRBV11-2 with TRBJ2-5; 7 bases align to TRBD2. V dropped 4 bases and J dropped 5; count of bases not matched to a gene: 10. Germline lookup yields CDR1 SGHAT and CDR2 FQNNGV. The CDR3 runs to 15 residues. The CDR3 loop reads CASSSRLAVEETQYF. The CDR3 DNA reads TGTGCCAGCAGCTCGAGACTAGCCGTGGAGGAGACCCAGTACTTC.

Only one count was recorded for this clone. The rearrangement joins TRBV7-3 to TRBJ2-3; 7 positions match TRBD2. This CDR3 is built from 15 residues. Germline CDR1 is SGHTA and CDR2 is FQGTGA. Trimming removed 1 base from V and 5 bases from J; junction bases left unmatched: 6. In nucleotides, the CDR3 is TGTGCCAGCAGCTTAAGTGGGAGGGTCGGAGATACGCAGTATTTT. Translation: CASSLSGRVGDTQYF.

The rearrangement links TRBV4-3 to TRBJ2-7; the match to TRBD1 covers 12 bases. The CDR3 extends over 16 amino acids. The V gene's germline CDR1 is LGHNA and CDR2 YSLEER. V trimming: 0 bases; J trimming: 7 bases; junction bases outside the gene matches: 7. This CDR3 is CASSQDWDRGPWEQYF. The CDR3 DNA reads TGCGCCAGCAGCCAAGATTGGGACAGGGGGCCCTGGGAGCAGTACTTC.

This sequence joins TRBV19 and TRBJ1-2; weak D call: TRBD1 (6 bases). CDR1 LNHDA and CDR2 SQIVND come from the germline V gene (reference sequence). This CDR3 contains 13 residues. With 5 bases removed from V and 7 bases from J, the gap between germline ends came to 14 bases. The CDR3 region has the DNA TGTGCCAGTAGTTTTGAGGGGGGGTCTGGCTACACCTTC. It specifies CASSFEGGSGYTF.

V and J are TRBV7-9 and TRBJ2-1, with 11 bases matching TRBD2. The CDR3 runs to 16 residues. The germline CDR1 and CDR2 sequences are SEHNR and FQNEAQ (reference sequence). J lost 10 bases, V lost 3 bases, and 11 bases had no gene match. The CDR3 DNA follows: TGTGCCAGCAGCTTTAGTGAGTCCGTAGCGGGGGGGGAGCAGTTCTTC. Protein sequence: CASSFSESVAGGEQFF.

The chain combines TRBV18 with TRBJ2-3; D gene unclear. Trimming removed 3 bases from V and 6 bases from J, with 10 bases in between. CDR1 and CDR2 from the germline V gene are KGHSH and LQKENI. The CDR3 is 13 amino acids. CDR3 in amino acids: CASSPNGWDTQYF. CDR3 DNA sequence: TGTGCCAGCTCACCGAACGGTTGGGATACGCAGTATTTT.

The J gene is TRBJ1-2, the V gene TRBV19, with 7 bases identical to TRBD1. Trimming removed 3 bases from V and 5 bases from J; junction bases left unmatched: 12. Germline V lookup: CDR1 LNHDA, CDR2 SQIVND (reference sequence). This CDR3 spans 16 amino acids. The CDR3 bases are TGTGCCAGTAGTATTGGACAGGTCCAAACACCGTATGGCTACACCTTC. Amino acids: CASSIGQVQTPYGYTF.

The chain recombines TRBV7-6 with TRBJ2-2; 8 positions match TRBD2. The CDR3 consists of 15 residues. The V segment lost 1 base and the J segment 7 bases; nucleotides outside the gene matches: 5. Germline CDR1 reads SGHVS; CDR2 reads FNYEAQ. CDR3 coding DNA: TGTGCCAGCAGCTTAGTGGGACTAGAAGGCGGGGAGCTGTTTTTT. It translates to CASSLVGLEGGELFF. The whole variable domain, remainder taken from reference TRBV7-6 and TRBJ2-2, is GAGVSQSPRYKVTKRGQDVALRCDPISGHVSLYWYRQALGQGPEFLTYFNYEAQQDKSGLPNDRFSAERPEGSISTLTIQRTEQRDSAMYRCASSLVGLEGGELFFGEGSRLTVL.

This clone was detected a few times. Other nucleotide sequences in the sample specify the same CDR3. The chain is built from TRBV27 and TRBJ2-5; D perhaps matches TRBD2 (5 bases). This CDR3 contains 13 residues. Trimming left V 0 bases short and J 3 bases short, with 5 bases between. In germline, CDR1 is MNHEY, CDR2 SMNVEV (reference sequence). CDR3 sequence reads: CASSLSGEETQYF. CDR3 bases: TGTGCCAGCAGTTTATCCGGGGAAGAGACCCAGTACTTC.

J is TRBJ1-2 and V is TRBV30; D is unresolved. CDR1 and CDR2 (germline): GTSNPN, SVGIG (reference sequence). Trimming removed 3 bases at V and 5 bases at J, with 13 bases between. The length of the CDR3 is 13 residues. The CDR3 DNA reads TGTGCCTGGAGAACCAGGACGGGGTATGGCTACACCTTC. Protein sequence: CAWRTRTGYGYTF.

The chain recombines TRBV5-8 with TRBJ2-7, with TRBD1 matching over 9 bases. The J segment lost 3 bases and the V segment lost 4 bases, leaving 11 bases of the junction unmatched. Per the germline V gene, CDR1 is SGHTS and CDR2 is YDEGEE. This CDR3 comprises 16 residues. The CDR3 sequence: CASSRDRAKMGYEQYF. The CDR3 DNA reads TGTGCCAGCAGCCGGGACAGGGCAAAAATGGGCTACGAGCAGTACTTC.

The chain recombines TRBV7-9 with TRBJ1-1; 8 bases are a match to TRBD1. This CDR3 comprises 15 residues. Germline CDR1 is SEHNR and CDR2 is FQNEAQ (reference sequence). V lost 3 bases, J lost 2 bases, and 5 bases stayed unmatched. CDR3 in amino acids: CASSFHQGANTEAFF. In DNA form, the CDR3 reads TGTGCCAGCAGCTTTCATCAGGGGGCCAACACTGAAGCTTTCTTT.